These 22 T cell receptor beta chains were sequenced from one sample in a study of PD-1 blockade in classical Hodgkin lymphoma. Assay: immunoSEQ multiplex PCR; the TCRdb copy retains only in-frame clones and omits some. The table includes tens of thousands of clones, around 74% detected once. As to time point: cycle 4 day 1 (C4D1), after 5 to 7 weeks of nivolumab. Every patient was affected by relapse after autologous stem cell transplantation, while exposure to brentuximab vedotin was not uniform. The input for sequencing was peripheral blood mononuclear cells (PBMCs), taken before the fourth cycle of nivolumab. These receptors were obtained from a human donor with classical Hodgkin lymphoma.

A note on this clone: An end of the junction differs from the germline gene, which may be a read error. This chain uses TRBV29-1 with TRBJ2-1, with 7 bases fitting TRBD1. This CDR3 has 12 amino acids. Germline assignment: CDR1 SQVTM and CDR2 ANQGSEA. The CDR3 is CSVRKGANERFF. CDR3 nucleotides: TGCAGCGTTCGGAAGGGGGCAAATGAGCGGTTCTTC.

The CDR3, as DNA: TGTGCCAGCGGAATAGCGGGAGGCACCTACGAGCAGTACTTC. Translating it yields CASGIAGGTYEQYF. The chain is built from TRBV6-6 and TRBJ2-7, with 10 bases fitting TRBD2. The germline V gene has CDR1 MNHNY and CDR2 SVGAGI (reference sequence). V lost 8 bases to trimming and J lost 2 bases; unmatched junction nucleotides: 6. The CDR3 contains 14 residues.

This clone was counted once. The chain uses TRBV18 and TRBJ2-2; D might be TRBD2 (6 bases). In germline, CDR1 is KGHSH, CDR2 LQKENI. V lost 3 bases, J lost 0 bases, and 11 bases lay in between. CDR3 length: 16 amino acids. The CDR3 spells CASSPLPGANTGELFF. The CDR3 DNA reads as TGTGCCAGCTCACCGCTCCCGGGGGCGAACACCGGGGAGCTGTTTTTT.

The chain carries TRBV5-1 and TRBJ2-2; 7 bases are shared with TRBD2. The germline V gene has CDR1 SGHRS and CDR2 YFSETQ. CDR3 length equals 16 residues. J was trimmed by 5 bases and V by 2 bases; bases with no gene match: 9. In DNA form, the CDR3 reads TGCGCCAGCAGCTTAGGACTAGGCGGAACGACCGGGGAGCTGTTTTTT. Translated: CASSLGLGGTTGELFF.

This clone has just a few counts. The V and J genes are TRBV5-5 and TRBJ2-1; TRBD2 agrees at 8 bases. Germline V gene sequence: CDR1 SGHKS, CDR2 YYEKEE (reference sequence). This CDR3 region has 13 residues. The V and J ends lost 0 bases and 9 bases, in that order; junction bases with no gene match: 2. The CDR3 loop reads CASSLGLAFEQFF. In nucleotides, the CDR3 is TGTGCCAGCAGCTTGGGACTAGCGTTTGAGCAGTTCTTC.

The chain recombines TRBV6-5 with TRBJ1-1, with D tentatively TRBD1 (5 bases). Trimming took off 6 bases at V and 3 bases at J, with 8 bases between the two ends. The V gene's germline CDR1 is MNHEY and CDR2 SVGAGI. This CDR3 has 12 residues. The CDR3, as DNA: TGTGCCAGCAGACTAGGGGACACTGAAGCTTTCTTT. Protein product: CASRLGDTEAFF.

V usage is TRBV4-2 and J usage is TRBJ2-1; TRBD2 matches 16 bases. V shed 1 base and J 7 bases; nucleotides not matched to a gene: 10. The length of the CDR3 is 19 residues. The germline gives CDR1 LGHNA, CDR2 YNFKEQ. The CDR3 DNA sequence: TGTGCCAGCAGCCAAGGGACGGGACTAGCGGGAGGGCCGCGGAATGAGCAGTTCTTC. It yields the protein CASSQGTGLAGGPRNEQFF.

The chain employs TRBV4-1 and TRBJ2-7; D call uncertain. The V end was cut by 3 bases, the J end by 3 bases, with 15 bases between. CDR1 is MGHRA and CDR2 is YSYEKL in the germline V gene. The CDR3 runs to 15 residues. The DNA for the CDR3 is TGCGCCAGCAGCCAGGGGTGGTCGTCCCTCTACGAGCAGTACTTC. This codes for CASSQGWSSLYEQYF.

The count of this clone is one. The DNA for the CDR3 is TGTGCCAGCAGCTTGGGGGGCGGGACTAGTCCCGCAGATACGCAGTATTTT. It specifies CASSLGGGTSPADTQYF. The genes are TRBV5-6 and TRBJ2-3; 8 bases align to TRBD2. Germline V CDR1 and CDR2: SGHDT, YYEEEE. The CDR3 runs to 17 residues. J lost 4 bases, V lost 0 bases, and 10 bases had no gene match.

V usage is TRBV2 and J usage is TRBJ2-3, with D perhaps TRBD1 (5 bases). The V end lost 6 bases, the J end lost 4 bases, and 17 bases lay between the germline ends. Germline V gene data show CDR1 as SNHLY and CDR2 as FYNNEI. The CDR3 is 15 amino acids. CDR3 loop: CASSARDRGPDTQYF. The CDR3 DNA reads as TGTGCCAGCAGCGCCCGAGACAGAGGTCCAGATACGCAGTATTTT.

This clone occurred a few times. The V and J genes are TRBV11-2 and TRBJ2-7; D remains ambiguous. The CDR3 spans 15 residues. The V end lost 0 bases, the J end lost 6 bases, and 15 bases lay between the germline ends. Germline V gives CDR1 SGHAT, CDR2 FQNNGV. CDR3 amino acids: CASSLESSKGFEQYF. The CDR3 DNA reads as TGTGCCAGCAGCTTAGAATCCAGCAAAGGTTTCGAGCAGTACTTC. The full variable domain, with the rest looked up from reference TRBV11-2 and TRBJ2-7, is EAGVAQSPRYKIIEKRQSVAFWCNPISGHATLYWYQQILGQGPKLLIQFQNNGVVDDSQLPKDRFSAERLKGVDSTLKIQPAKLEDSAVYLCASSLESSKGFEQYFGPGTRLTVT.

This chain connects TRBV19 to TRBJ2-3; 9 positions agree with TRBD2. V dropped 9 bases and J dropped 1; count of bases not matched to a gene: 8. Germline assignment: CDR1 LNHDA and CDR2 SQIVND (reference sequence). The CDR3 runs to 15 residues. This CDR3 is CASIDSGSGTDTQYF. DNA of the CDR3: TGTGCCAGCATCGATAGCGGGAGTGGCACAGATACGCAGTATTTT.

The J gene is TRBJ1-1, the V gene TRBV28, with D possibly matching TRBD1 (5 bases). The CDR3 is 14 amino acids. Germline CDR1 MDHEN, CDR2 SYDVKM. Between the trimmed V and J ends, which lost 4 bases and 1 base, there was a span of 10 bases. CDR3 protein: CASSSGTGNTEAFF. CDR3 nucleotide sequence: TGTGCCAGCAGTTCCGGGACTGGGAACACTGAAGCTTTCTTT.

This clone has only a few counts. This chain uses TRBV18 with TRBJ1-2; D gene unclear. The V and J ends lost 4 bases and 6 bases respectively, with 9 bases between them. The CDR3 runs 12 residues. Germline V gene lookup returns CDR1 KGHSH and CDR2 LQKENI. CDR3 loop: CASSQEVDGYTF. The CDR3 DNA reads TGTGCCAGCTCACAGGAAGTGGATGGCTACACCTTC.

This clone was observed once. The J gene is TRBJ2-7, the V gene TRBV19; possibly TRBD2 for D (6 bases). Trimming took 2 bases from V and 2 from J, leaving 13 bases between them. The CDR3 totals 15 residues. Germline V lookup: CDR1 LNHDA, CDR2 SQIVND (reference sequence). CDR3 residues: CASSIRRGGAYEQYF. The CDR3 DNA reads TGTGCCAGTAGTATACGGCGGGGCGGGGCCTACGAGCAGTACTTC. The variable domain in full, completed from reference TRBV19 and TRBJ2-7, reads DGGITQSPKYLFRKEGQNVTLSCEQNLNHDAMYWYRQDPGQGLRLIYYSQIVNDFQKGDIAEGYSVSREKKESFPLTVTSAQKNPTAFYLCASSIRRGGAYEQYFGPGTRLTVT.

The rearrangement links TRBV6-6 to TRBJ2-2; D unresolved. V lost 3 bases, J lost 7 bases, and 12 bases lay in between. The CDR3 has 14 residues. Germline loops: CDR1 MNHNY, CDR2 SVGAGI (reference sequence). The CDR3: CASSYRTLDGELFF. In DNA form, the CDR3 reads TGTGCCAGCAGTTATCGGACCCTAGACGGGGAGCTGTTTTTT.

The J gene is TRBJ2-1, the V gene TRBV7-2; D is undetermined. V dropped 6 bases and J dropped 0 bases, with 12 bases sitting between them. Germline assignment: CDR1 SGHTA and CDR2 FQGNSA. This CDR3 has 15 residues. Here the CDR3 DNA reads TGTGCCAGCAGACCTCGTCCTAGCTCCTACAATGAGCAGTTCTTC. Translating gives CASRPRPSSYNEQFF.

The rearrangement links TRBV7-2 to TRBJ1-2, with D hard to call. CDR1 is SGHTA, CDR2 FQGNSA, per germline. V dropped 6 bases and J dropped 6 bases, with 20 bases sitting between them. This CDR3 is built from 15 residues. The CDR3 region has the DNA TGTGCCAGCAGTTCCCGGGATCCAACGCTGGATGGCTACACCTTC. Encoded protein: CASSSRDPTLDGYTF.

The J gene is TRBJ1-5, the V gene TRBV7-2; D possibly corresponds to TRBD1 (5 bases). V was pared by 3 bases and J by 7 bases, with 10 bases between. From germline, CDR1 is SGHTA and CDR2 FQGNSA. The CDR3 has 13 amino acids. CDR3 residues: CASSFERGQPQHF. The CDR3 DNA reads TGTGCCAGCAGCTTTGAACGGGGGCAGCCCCAGCATTTT.

This clone was picked up a small number of times. V gene TRBV21-1 combines with J gene TRBJ1-1. TRBV21-1 is marked as a pseudogene. The CDR3 extends over 14 amino acids. CDR3 amino acids: CASSKDGLAGEAFF. CDR3 coding DNA: TGTGCCAGCAGCAAAGACGGACTAGCCGGAGAAGCTTTCTTT.

The rearrangement joins TRBV19 to TRBJ1-5, with a weak D call TRBD1 (6 bases). The CDR3 runs 18 residues. The V gene's germline CDR1 is LNHDA and CDR2 SQIVND (reference sequence). The germline V and J ends were trimmed by 6 bases and 0 bases, with 21 bases remaining between them. CDR3 amino acids: CASSKPAQGSDSNQPQHF. As DNA, the CDR3 is TGTGCCAGTAGCAAACCGGCACAGGGTTCGGATAGCAATCAGCCCCAGCATTTT.

V and J are TRBV18 and TRBJ2-5; no clear D gene. There are 11 residues in the CDR3. Trimming removed 4 bases at V and 2 bases at J, with 2 bases between. Germline loops: CDR1 KGHSH, CDR2 LQKENI. CDR3 in amino acids: CASSLQETQYF. CDR3 DNA sequence: TGTGCCAGCTCACTGCAAGAGACCCAGTACTTC.